This TCR beta chain was profiled in a study of blood T cells in healthy people across ages. Study results and caveats: A roughly linear age-dependent decrease characterized TCR beta diversity per million T cells.

Alongside a J-beta primer mix, a sample-barcoded 5' primer served in a second PCR lasting roughly 6 to 11 cycles. Each sample yielded at least 2.5 million CDR3-containing paired-end reads. TCRdb ran MiXCR on the 5' RACE reads and lists one entry per CDR3 protein. The sample has about 1.7 million distinct CDR3 sequences, approximately 28% seen once; the top ten hold 7.7%. About this clonotype itself: Its antigen is not known. This may stem from a read error, because a much larger clone lies one nucleotide away.

Around 10 milliliters of peripheral blood were drawn from each donor. In germline, CDR1 is MGHRA, CDR2 YSYEKL. The length of the CDR3 is 13 residues. This sequence joins TRBV4-1 and TRBJ2-1; D not certain. Specimen: blood. The clonotype was recovered from a woman aged 25 to 45 in good health. The CDR3 bases are TGCGCCAGCAGCCAAGCGCCCTACAATGGGCAGTTCTTC. Translating it yields CASSQAPYNGQFF.